This TCR beta chain was observed in a study of Graves' ophthalmopathy and Graves' hyperthyroidism. Study-level points and caveats: It was with around 71% sensitivity and about 72% specificity that the model predicted ophthalmopathy progression. Thyroid clonotypes that were expanded above 0.001 frequency mostly also appeared in blood. A roughly 84% specificity and roughly 90% sensitivity were achieved by a 13-signature model that separated ophthalmopathy from stable hyperthyroidism.

The CDR3 has 15 amino acids. Germline CDR1 reads SEHNR; CDR2 reads FQNEAQ (reference sequence). Amplification of the TCR beta CDR3 regions used RNA transcripts (as template). HTBI primers were employed in first-round RT-PCR, then a second-round multiplex PCR followed. TCRdb analysed the multiplex PCR reads with MiXCR anew, one entry per CDR3 protein. This sample carries almost 750,000 distinct CDR3 sequences, roughly 40% of them seen once, and the ten largest clones take 44%. In the case of this clonotype: The antigen is not known.

Ophthalmopathy donors showed moderate-to-severe activity, CAS ≥3, NOSPECS ≥4 and a duration under 3 months. This clonotype was sampled from an adult man with Graves' ophthalmopathy. This chain uses TRBV7-9 with TRBJ2-7; TRBD2 agrees at 9 bases. The J call is uncertain, as TRBJ2-5 better fits the DNA end. Source material: peripheral blood. The CDR3 coding sequence is TGTGCCAGCAGTCGAGTAGCGGGGGTGGGGGAGACCCAGTACTTC. Amino acids: CASSRVAGVGETQYF.